The 27 T cell receptor beta chains below come from one sample, sequenced in a study of shared clonotypes between healthy human individuals. Terminally differentiated effector memory CD45RA+ cells were left out of the naive CD8 fraction, which was CD45RO-negative and positively selected for CCR7. Produced via immunoSEQ multiplex PCR; TCRdb's table is partial and in-frame only. The repertoire consists of some 2,100,000 clones, with 90% to 95% occurring once and the leading ten covering 1.7%. The sample taken for sequencing was naive CD8+ T cells from PBMCs. Receptors originate from a young man in good health. Some clones in this sample may be carry-over from other donors' samples.

V is TRBV4-2 and J is TRBJ2-3, with no clear D. The CDR3 totals 16 residues. Trimming left V 0 bases short and J 1 base short, with 11 bases between. CDR1 and CDR2 (germline): LGHNA, YNFKEQ. The CDR3 loop reads CASSQDGPEGTDTQYF. In nucleotides, the CDR3 is TGTGCCAGCAGCCAAGATGGGCCTGAGGGCACAGATACGCAGTATTTT.

The chain couples TRBV27 to TRBJ2-5; D call uncertain. Trimming shortened V by 6 bases and J by 4 bases, and 12 bases separated the two germline ends. The CDR3 covers 13 residues. The germline CDR1 and CDR2 sequences are MNHEY and SMNVEV (reference sequence). The CDR3 region has the DNA TGTGCCAGCAGCCTGATTTCACGAGAGACCCAGTACTTC. Protein product: CASSLISRETQYF.

This rearrangement joins TRBV7-9 to TRBJ2-5; D is ambiguous. Germline-derived CDR1 and CDR2 are SEHNR and FQNEAQ (reference sequence). V shed 8 bases and J shed 3 bases, with 10 bases lying between them. The CDR3 spans 12 residues. The CDR3 is CASAGQEETQYF. DNA of the CDR3: TGTGCCAGCGCTGGCCAGGAAGAGACCCAGTACTTC.

V gene TRBV19 combines with J gene TRBJ1-3, with D unclear. CDR1 and CDR2 from the germline V gene are LNHDA and SQIVND (reference sequence). The CDR3 runs 14 residues. The V end lost 5 bases, the J end lost 2 bases, and 10 bases lay between the germline ends. CDR3 DNA: TGTGCCAGTAGTCAAATGGGAACTGGAAACACCATATATTTT. Amino acids: CASSQMGTGNTIYF.

The chain uses TRBV27 and TRBJ2-1, with 7 nucleotides matching TRBD2. This CDR3 is built from 14 residues. Germline V CDR1 and CDR2: MNHEY, SMNVEV (reference sequence). After removal of 5 bases from V and 8 bases from J, the junction contained 9 bases not matched to a gene. CDR3 in amino acids: CASSPSPSGDEQFF. The DNA of the CDR3 is TGTGCCAGCAGTCCCTCCCCTAGCGGAGATGAGCAGTTCTTC.

J is TRBJ2-1 and V is TRBV27; perhaps TRBD2 as D (6 bases). The germline gives CDR1 MNHEY, CDR2 SMNVEV (reference sequence). The CDR3 is 15 amino acids. V was clipped by 6 bases and J by 0 bases, with 12 bases between them. CDR3 in DNA: TGTGCCAGCAGACCCCGGGACTCCTCCTACAATGAGCAGTTCTTC. Its protein product is CASRPRDSSYNEQFF.

This clone was seen only once. The chain employs TRBV9 and TRBJ2-5; TRBD2 is a possible D gene (7 bases). CDR3 size: 17 residues. V lost 2 bases and J 1 base, leaving 18 bases between the germline ends. CDR1 SGDLS and CDR2 YYNGEE come from the germline V gene. DNA of the CDR3: TGTGCCAGCAGCGTTGGGAGGGGGGCCGTGTCCCAAGAGACCCAGTACTTC. Residues: CASSVGRGAVSQETQYF.

The DNA of the CDR3 is TGTGCCAGCAGCTGGGGGGCCAGCGAGCAGTACTTC. The encoded protein is CASSWGASEQYF. V and J are TRBV5-6 and TRBJ2-7, with D possibly being TRBD1 or TRBD2 (6 bases each). Trimming removed 3 bases at V and 6 bases at J, with 10 bases between. CDR3 length: 12 amino acids. CDR1 and CDR2 (germline): SGHDT, YYEEEE.

The V gene is TRBV7-9, the J gene TRBJ1-2; 10 nucleotides align to TRBD1. This CDR3 region has 16 residues. V lost 5 bases to trimming and J lost 6 bases; unmatched junction nucleotides: 12. The V gene's germline CDR1 is SEHNR and CDR2 FQNEAQ (reference sequence). DNA of the CDR3: TGTGCCAGCAGCCTGGGGACAGGGGAAAATGTACATGGCTACACCTTC. Residues: CASSLGTGENVHGYTF.

The chain carries TRBV15 and TRBJ2-6; D ambiguous. Trimming took 8 bases from V and 4 from J, leaving 12 bases between them. The CDR3 runs 14 residues. Germline assignment: CDR1 LNHNV and CDR2 YYDKDF (reference sequence). The CDR3 loop reads CATVRLAGANVLTF. In DNA, the CDR3 is TGTGCCACCGTTCGGTTGGCCGGGGCCAACGTCCTGACTTTC.

This clone occurred once. Other DNA sequences from this sample encode an identical CDR3 as well. The chain joins TRBV11-2 to TRBJ2-7; tentatively, D is TRBD1 (5 bases). Germline V gene lookup returns CDR1 SGHAT and CDR2 FQNNGV. This CDR3 is 13 amino acids long. The germline V and J ends were trimmed by 3 bases and 2 bases, with 8 bases remaining between them. The CDR3 DNA is TGTGCCAGCAGCTTCAGACAGACCTACGAGCAGTACTTC. Its translation: CASSFRQTYEQYF.

This clone was recorded once. J is TRBJ2-7 and V is TRBV7-2, with 7 positions matching TRBD2. V was pared by 1 base and J by 0 bases, with 3 bases of the junction left unmatched. The CDR3 runs to 15 residues. The V gene's germline CDR1 is SGHTA and CDR2 FQGNSA. CDR3 nucleotides: TGTGCCAGCAGCTTAGTGAGCGGGGCCTCCTACGAGCAGTACTTC. It codes for CASSLVSGASYEQYF. The full variable domain, in which reference TRBV7-2 and TRBJ2-7 provide the parts outside the CDR3, is GAGVSQSPSNKVTEKGKDVELRCDPISGHTALYWYRQSLGQGLEFLIYFQGNSAPDKSGLPSDRFSAERTGGSVSTLTIQRTQQEDSAVYLCASSLVSGASYEQYFGPGTRLTVT.

V is TRBV10-3 and J is TRBJ2-7; D not resolved. V dropped 3 bases and J dropped 0 bases, with 12 bases sitting between them. Germline V gene lookup returns CDR1 ENHRY and CDR2 SYGVKD. The CDR3 contains 15 residues. CDR3 DNA sequence: TGTGCCATCAGTGATGGCAGTCTAATCTCCTACGAGCAGTACTTC. Its translation: CAISDGSLISYEQYF.

V usage is TRBV6-5 and J usage is TRBJ2-1, with 7 bases aligning to TRBD2. Losses at the gene ends were 3 bases for V and 8 bases for J; bases not matched to a gene: 7. Germline values: CDR1 MNHEY, CDR2 SVGAGI. This CDR3 is built from 14 residues. For the CDR3, the DNA is TGTGCCAGCAGTTATTGGGGGGGACTGGATGAGCAGTTCTTC. The encoded protein is CASSYWGGLDEQFF.

The chain links TRBV6-6 to TRBJ1-5; a possible D gene is TRBD1 (5 bases). The CDR3 covers 15 residues. Germline CDR1 reads MNHNY; CDR2 reads SVGAGI (reference sequence). Trimming pared 2 bases from V and 5 bases from J, leaving 13 bases between. CDR3 sequence: CASSYLRRGDQPQHF. The CDR3 coding sequence is TGTGCCAGCAGTTACCTGAGGAGGGGAGATCAGCCCCAGCATTTT.

The rearrangement links TRBV7-6 to TRBJ2-3; 10 nucleotides agree with TRBD2. CDR1 SGHVS and CDR2 FNYEAQ come from the germline V gene. The CDR3 is 17 residues long. V lost 3 bases to trimming and J lost 0 bases; unmatched junction nucleotides: 6. The CDR3 bases are TGTGCCAGCAGCTTGAGGACTAGCGGTTCTAGCACAGATACGCAGTATTTT. Translation gives CASSLRTSGSSTDTQYF.

This chain links TRBV28 with TRBJ1-4, with 8 bases lining up with TRBD1. The CDR3 sequence is 18 residues long. Trimming removed 6 bases from V and 0 bases from J; junction bases left unmatched: 12. Germline CDR1 MDHEN, CDR2 SYDVKM. CDR3 amino acids: CASRGWIQGASTNEKLFF. The DNA of the CDR3 is TGTGCCAGCAGGGGCTGGATCCAGGGGGCGTCAACTAATGAAAAACTGTTTTTT.

The V call is TRBV11-2, the J call TRBJ1-1, with D perhaps matching TRBD1 (5 bases). The CDR3 is 15 residues long. Trimming stripped 5 bases from V and 4 bases from J, with 17 bases between. Germline CDR1 SGHAT, CDR2 FQNNGV. This CDR3 is CASSMWGWGSTEAFF. The CDR3 DNA sequence: TGTGCCAGCAGCATGTGGGGGTGGGGTAGCACTGAAGCTTTCTTT.

The V and J genes are TRBV5-5 and TRBJ1-2; tentatively, D is TRBD1 (5 bases). The V and J ends lost 4 bases and 2 bases respectively, with 21 bases between them. Germline values: CDR1 SGHKS, CDR2 YYEKEE (reference sequence). The CDR3 is 17 residues long. CDR3 amino acids: CASSPLRQDGQNYGYTF. The DNA for the CDR3 is TGTGCCAGCAGCCCCCTCCGTCAGGACGGACAAAACTATGGCTACACCTTC.

This clone was found once. Other nucleotide sequences from this sample produce the same CDR3. This chain uses TRBV5-1 with TRBJ2-7; TRBD1 matches 8 bases. V lost 3 bases, J lost 0 bases, and 2 bases stayed unmatched. The CDR3 is made up of 14 amino acids. Germline V gives CDR1 SGHRS, CDR2 YFSETQ. CDR3 in DNA: TGCGCCAGCAGCTCGGGGACAGGCTCCTACGAGCAGTACTTC. Residues: CASSSGTGSYEQYF.

On this clone itself: Other DNA sequences in the same sample also yield this CDR3. The V and J genes are TRBV7-9 and TRBJ2-1; D is possibly TRBD2 (5 bases). V was clipped by 0 bases and J by 13 bases, with 16 bases between them. Germline CDR1 is SEHNR and CDR2 is FQNEAQ (reference sequence). CDR3 size: 14 residues. The CDR3 spells CASSLAGVSAEQFF. CDR3 nucleotides: TGTGCCAGCAGCTTAGCGGGAGTCTCGGCTGAACAGTTCTTC.

The chain employs TRBV11-2 and TRBJ2-3, with TRBD2 matching 10 bases. Germline CDR1 SGHAT, CDR2 FQNNGV. V lost 4 bases to trimming and J lost 2 bases; unmatched junction nucleotides: 6. CDR3 size: 16 residues. The CDR3 sequence: CASSYQGLAATDTQYF. Here the CDR3 DNA reads TGTGCCAGCAGCTACCAAGGACTAGCGGCCACAGATACGCAGTATTTT.

This sequence joins TRBV7-9 and TRBJ2-7, with D perhaps matching TRBD1 (5 bases). Germline assignment: CDR1 SEHNR and CDR2 FQNEAQ (reference sequence). The CDR3 loop spans 13 amino acids. Deletions cut 3 bases from V and 5 bases from J, with 11 bases between. Here the CDR3 reads CASSFVLGDEQYF. DNA for the CDR3: TGTGCCAGCAGCTTTGTTCTAGGGGACGAGCAGTACTTC.

V usage is TRBV15 and J usage is TRBJ1-5, with D possibly being TRBD1 (6 bases). Between the trimmed V and J ends, which lost 5 bases and 7 bases, there was a span of 21 bases. The CDR3 sequence is 16 residues long. Germline values: CDR1 LNHNV, CDR2 YYDKDF (reference sequence). CDR3 DNA sequence: TGTGCCACCAGCTCGGGGAAACAGGGAGTTTGGCAGCCCCAGCATTTT. Its translation is CATSSGKQGVWQPQHF.

The chain recombines TRBV7-9 with TRBJ2-7, with 9 bases lining up with TRBD2. CDR3 length: 18 amino acids. Germline trimming cut 5 bases from V and 1 base from J; bases unmatched to any gene: 15. Per germline, CDR1 SEHNR and CDR2 FQNEAQ (reference sequence). The CDR3 nucleotides are TGTGCCAGCAGCCACTACGGTGGCGGGAGGGCCCAGTCCTACGAGCAGTACTTC. Amino acid sequence: CASSHYGGGRAQSYEQYF.

The chain combines TRBV9 with TRBJ1-2; the D is unclear. CDR3 length equals 14 residues. The germline V gene has CDR1 SGDLS and CDR2 YYNGEE. The V gene lost 3 bases and the J gene lost 4 bases, with 13 bases spanning the gap. In nucleotides, the CDR3 is TGTGCCAGCAGCGCCCGCGACGGCACCTATGGCTACACCTTC. It yields the protein CASSARDGTYGYTF. The complete variable domain, with remaining parts taken from reference TRBV9 and TRBJ1-2, reads DSGVTQTPKHLITATGQRVTLRCSPRSGDLSVYWYQQSLDQGLQFLIQYYNGEERAKGNILERFSAQQFPDLHSELNLSSLELGDSALYFCASSARDGTYGYTFGSGTRLTVV.

The V call is TRBV7-8, the J call TRBJ1-5, with D perhaps matching TRBD1 (5 bases). Germline CDR1 reads SGHVS; CDR2 reads FQNEAQ. CDR3 size: 18 residues. The ends were cut back, 1 base at V and 0 bases at J, with 16 bases in the middle. Written as DNA, the CDR3 is TGTGCCAGCAGCTTAGGAACAGGTTCCCCTTATAGCAATCAGCCCCAGCATTTT. It specifies CASSLGTGSPYSNQPQHF. Variable domain in full (rest from reference TRBV7-8 and TRBJ1-5): GAGVSQSPRYKVAKRGQDVALRCDPISGHVSLFWYQQALGQGPEFLTYFQNEAQLDKSGLPSDRFFAERPEGSVSTLKIQRTQQEDSAVYLCASSLGTGSPYSNQPQHFGDGTRLSIL.